What follows are 8 T cell receptor beta chains derived from one specimen sequenced in a study of T cells in localized non-small cell lung cancer. Using immunoSEQ multiplex PCR, the repertoire was profiled, and TCRdb retains in-frame clones only, with some absent. Seen here are 4,700 or so clones, 25% to 35% observed once, and the top ten hold 6.5% to 9%. The sample in question was lung tumor tissue, obtained before any cancer treatment. The receptors derive from a female donor older than 55 with stage I lung adenocarcinoma.

This clone counts as medium-sized. V and J are TRBV6-8 and TRBJ1-1, with D possibly TRBD1 on 5 matching bases. CDR3 length: 13 residues. V was cut by 6 bases and J by 6 bases, with 14 bases left in between. The germline gives CDR1 MNHGY, CDR2 SAAAGT. CDR3 nucleotide sequence: TGTGCCAGCAGGGCAGGGTCGGGCGCTGAAGCTTTCTTT. Amino acids: CASRAGSGAEAFF.

This clone was seen only a few times. The genes are TRBV6-8 and TRBJ1-1, with unresolved D. The CDR3 contains 14 residues. The V end lost 4 bases, the J end lost 2 bases, and 11 bases lay between the germline ends. Germline V lookup: CDR1 MNHGY, CDR2 SAAAGT. The CDR3 here is CASSFAYSNTEAFF. Written as DNA, the CDR3 is TGTGCCAGCAGTTTCGCCTACAGTAACACTGAAGCTTTCTTT.

The V and J genes are TRBV11-3 and TRBJ1-2; D is possibly TRBD1 (6 bases). Germline CDR1 reads SGHNT; CDR2 reads YENEEA. Trimming removed 5 bases at V and 6 bases at J, with 19 bases between. This CDR3 region has 15 residues. The CDR3 nucleotides read TGTGCCAGCAGCCCTCGGGAGGGGGGGTATCATGGCTACACCTTC. Amino acids: CASSPREGGYHGYTF.

The V and J genes are TRBV30 and TRBJ1-1; the match to TRBD1 covers 7 bases. Germline V CDR1 and CDR2: GTSNPN, SVGIG (reference sequence). Losses at the gene ends were 5 bases for V and 3 bases for J; bases not matched to a gene: 6. CDR3 length: 13 amino acids. The CDR3 spells CAWLTGRHTEAFF. The CDR3 coding sequence is TGTGCCTGGTTGACAGGGAGGCACACTGAAGCTTTCTTT.

This clone was seen only a few times. The genes are TRBV6-8 and TRBJ1-1; D gene unclear. V lost 6 bases, J lost 3 bases, and 11 bases lay in between. Looked up from germline, CDR1 is MNHGY and CDR2 is SAAAGT. This CDR3 is 13 amino acids long. CDR3 sequence reads: CASREGLDTEAFF. CDR3 DNA sequence: TGTGCCAGCAGGGAAGGGTTGGACACTGAAGCTTTCTTT.

This clone was counted a few times. The genes are TRBV6-8 and TRBJ2-1; TRBD1 might be the D (6 bases). The CDR3 is made up of 12 amino acids. Germline V gene lookup returns CDR1 MNHGY and CDR2 SAAAGT. Trimming left V 6 bases short and J 8 bases short, with 11 bases between. CDR3 loop: CASSTGRDEQFF. In DNA, the CDR3 is TGTGCCAGCAGCACAGGGCGGGATGAGCAGTTCTTC.

There are a few counts of this clone. The chain links TRBV11-3 to TRBJ2-5; 9 nucleotides align to TRBD1. V lost 5 bases, J lost 5 bases, and 12 bases stayed unmatched. The V gene's germline CDR1 is SGHNT and CDR2 YENEEA. The CDR3 runs to 16 residues. The CDR3 reads CASSRGTGTGWETQYF. The DNA for the CDR3 is TGTGCCAGCAGCCGCGGAACCGGGACAGGGTGGGAGACCCAGTACTTC.

This clone is medium-sized in the sample. The gene calls are TRBV9 and TRBJ2-1, with D tentatively TRBD2 (6 bases). Germline lookup yields CDR1 SGDLS and CDR2 YYNGEE. This CDR3 spans 15 amino acids. The germline V and J ends were trimmed by 6 bases and 7 bases, with 20 bases remaining between them. CDR3 loop: CASNLASGISNEQFF. Here the CDR3 DNA reads TGTGCCAGCAATCTAGCGTCGGGGATCTCGAATGAGCAGTTCTTC.